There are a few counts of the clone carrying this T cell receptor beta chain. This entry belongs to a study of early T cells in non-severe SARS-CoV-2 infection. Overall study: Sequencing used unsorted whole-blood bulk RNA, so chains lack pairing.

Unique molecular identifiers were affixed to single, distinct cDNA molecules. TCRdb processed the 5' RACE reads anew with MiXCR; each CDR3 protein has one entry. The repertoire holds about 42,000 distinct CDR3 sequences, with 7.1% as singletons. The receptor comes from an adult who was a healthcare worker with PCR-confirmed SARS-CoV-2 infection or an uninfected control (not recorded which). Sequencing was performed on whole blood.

The CDR3 here is CASSPDGKETQYF. DNA of the CDR3: TGCGCCAGCAGCCCCGACGGGAAAGAGACCCAGTACTTC. The genes are TRBV5-1 and TRBJ2-5, with a possible D match to TRBD2 (5 bases). V dropped 4 bases and J dropped 3 bases, with 10 bases sitting between them. The germline gives CDR1 SGHRS, CDR2 YFSETQ. This CDR3 region has 13 residues.